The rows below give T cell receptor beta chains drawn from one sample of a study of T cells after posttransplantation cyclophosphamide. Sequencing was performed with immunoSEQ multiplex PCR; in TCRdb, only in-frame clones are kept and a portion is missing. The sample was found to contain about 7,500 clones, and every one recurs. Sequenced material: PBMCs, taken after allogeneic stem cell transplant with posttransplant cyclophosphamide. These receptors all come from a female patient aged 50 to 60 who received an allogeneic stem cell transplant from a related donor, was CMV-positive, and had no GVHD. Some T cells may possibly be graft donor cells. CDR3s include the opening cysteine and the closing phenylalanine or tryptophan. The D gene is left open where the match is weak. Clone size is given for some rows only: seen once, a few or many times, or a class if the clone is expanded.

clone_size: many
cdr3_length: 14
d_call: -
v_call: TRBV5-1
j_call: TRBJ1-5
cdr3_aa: CASSPDSPNQPQHF
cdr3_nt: TGCGCCAGCAGTCCGGACAGCCCCAATCAGCCCCAGCATTTT

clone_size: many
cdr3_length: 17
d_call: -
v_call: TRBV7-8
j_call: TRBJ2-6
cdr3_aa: CASSRRQESSGANVLTF
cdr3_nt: TGTGCCAGCAGCCGCCGACAGGAGTCCTCTGGGGCCAACGTCCTGACTTTC

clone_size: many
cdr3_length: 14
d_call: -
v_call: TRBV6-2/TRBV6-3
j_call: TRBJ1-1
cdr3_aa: CATSATGLNTEAFF
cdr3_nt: TGTGCCACCAGTGCTACAGGGTTGAACACTGAAGCTTTCTTT

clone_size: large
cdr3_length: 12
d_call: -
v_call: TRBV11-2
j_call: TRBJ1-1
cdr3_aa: CASSLVGGEAFF
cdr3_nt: TGTGCCAGCAGCTTAGTTGGGGGGGAAGCTTTCTTT

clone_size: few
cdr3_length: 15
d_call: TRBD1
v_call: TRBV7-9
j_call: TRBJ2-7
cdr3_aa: CASSSWTGGTYEQYF
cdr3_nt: TGTGCCAGCAGCTCCTGGACAGGGGGGACCTACGAGCAGTACTTC

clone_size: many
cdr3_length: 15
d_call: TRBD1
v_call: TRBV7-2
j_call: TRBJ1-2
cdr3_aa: CASSLDRTGGSGYTF
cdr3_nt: TGTGCCAGCAGCTTAGATCGGACAGGGGGCTCTGGCTACACCTTC

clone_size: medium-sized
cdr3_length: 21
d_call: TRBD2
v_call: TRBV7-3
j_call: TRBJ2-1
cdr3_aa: CASSLTLTRDGLADPRNEQFF
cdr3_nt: TGTGCCAGCAGCTTAACCCTAACCCGGGACGGCCTAGCGGATCCCCGGAATGAGCAGTTCTTC

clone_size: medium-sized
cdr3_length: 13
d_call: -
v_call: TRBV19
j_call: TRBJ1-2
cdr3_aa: CASNKGLLDGYTF
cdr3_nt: TGTGCCAGTAACAAGGGGTTATTGGATGGCTACACCTTC

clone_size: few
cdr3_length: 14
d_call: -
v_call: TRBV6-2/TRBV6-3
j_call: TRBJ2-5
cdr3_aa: CASSYSAVQEPQYF
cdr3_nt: TGTGCCAGCAGTTACTCTGCGGTCCAAGAGCCCCAGTACTTC

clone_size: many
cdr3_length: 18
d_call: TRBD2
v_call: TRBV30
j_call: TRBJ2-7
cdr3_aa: CAWSAAAFSVREKDEQYF
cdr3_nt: TGTGCCTGGAGTGCGGCAGCATTTTCGGTGCGGGAGAAGGACGAGCAGTACTTC

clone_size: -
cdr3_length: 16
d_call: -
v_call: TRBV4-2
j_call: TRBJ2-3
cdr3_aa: CASSQGSGGPTDTQYF
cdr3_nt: TGTGCCAGCAGCCAAGGTAGCGGAGGGCCCACAGATACGCAGTATTTT